This TCR beta chain derives from a study of blood T cells in healthy people across ages. Findings and caveats of the study: TCR beta diversity correlated strongly with naive T cell percentage.

This clonotype was seen a handful of times. The target antigen is unknown. A second PCR, run for about 7 to 11 cycles, used a sample-barcoded 5' primer plus a J-beta primer mix. MiXCR was run by TCRdb on the 5' RACE reads, yielding one entry per CDR3 protein. The data hold more than 650,000 distinct CDR3 sequences, with 20% to 25% observed a single time. CDR1 and CDR2 from the germline V gene are SGHRS and YFSETQ. This CDR3 has 16 amino acids. Trimming cost V 4 bases and J 1 base, with 14 bases left between them. The sample comprised blood. The source is a man between 70 and 80 years old in good health. The V and J genes are TRBV5-1 and TRBJ2-2, with D hard to call. The CDR3 is CASSPDKRLNTGELFF. CDR3 bases: TGCGCCAGCAGCCCAGATAAACGGCTGAACACCGGGGAGCTGTTTTTT.